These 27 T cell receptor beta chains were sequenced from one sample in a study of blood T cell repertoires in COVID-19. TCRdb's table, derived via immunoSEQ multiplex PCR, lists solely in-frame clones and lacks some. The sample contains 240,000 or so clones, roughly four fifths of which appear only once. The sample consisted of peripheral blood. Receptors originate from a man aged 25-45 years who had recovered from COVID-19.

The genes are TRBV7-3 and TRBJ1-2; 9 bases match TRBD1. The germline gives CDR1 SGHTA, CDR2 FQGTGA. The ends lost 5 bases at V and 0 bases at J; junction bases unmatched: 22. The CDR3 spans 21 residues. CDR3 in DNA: TGTGCCAGCAGCGGACCGGGACAGGGACCCAACCTATCCACCCCTAACTATGGCTACACCTTC. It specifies CASSGPGQGPNLSTPNYGYTF.

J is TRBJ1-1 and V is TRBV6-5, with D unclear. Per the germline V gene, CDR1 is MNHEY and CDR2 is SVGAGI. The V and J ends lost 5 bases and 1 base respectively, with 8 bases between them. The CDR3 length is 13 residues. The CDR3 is CASSLLPNTEAFF. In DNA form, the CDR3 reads TGTGCCAGCAGTCTCCTTCCGAACACTGAAGCTTTCTTT.

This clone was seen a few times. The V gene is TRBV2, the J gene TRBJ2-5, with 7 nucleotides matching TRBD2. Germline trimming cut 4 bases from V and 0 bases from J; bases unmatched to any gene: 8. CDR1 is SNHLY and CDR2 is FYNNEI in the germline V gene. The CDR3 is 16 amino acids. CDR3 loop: CASSGRGGGYQETQYF. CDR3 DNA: TGTGCCAGCAGTGGTAGAGGCGGGGGTTACCAAGAGACCCAGTACTTC.

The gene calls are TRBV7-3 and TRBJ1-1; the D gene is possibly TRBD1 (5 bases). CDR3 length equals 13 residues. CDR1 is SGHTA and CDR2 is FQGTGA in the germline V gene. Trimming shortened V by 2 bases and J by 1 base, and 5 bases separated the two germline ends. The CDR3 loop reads CASSLQGNTEAFF. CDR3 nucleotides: TGTGCCAGCAGCTTACAGGGGAACACTGAAGCTTTCTTT.

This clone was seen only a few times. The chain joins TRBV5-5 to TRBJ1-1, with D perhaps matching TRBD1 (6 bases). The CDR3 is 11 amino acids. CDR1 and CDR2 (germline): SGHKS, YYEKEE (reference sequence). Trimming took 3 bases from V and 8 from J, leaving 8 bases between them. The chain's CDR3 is CASSSGVEAFF. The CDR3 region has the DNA TGTGCCAGCAGCTCAGGGGTAGAAGCTTTCTTT.

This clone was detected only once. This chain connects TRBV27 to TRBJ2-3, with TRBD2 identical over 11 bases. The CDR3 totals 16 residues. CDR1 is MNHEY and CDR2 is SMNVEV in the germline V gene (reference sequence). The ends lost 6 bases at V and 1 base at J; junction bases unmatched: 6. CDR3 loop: CASRQLAGVGTDTQYF. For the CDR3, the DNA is TGTGCCAGCAGACAACTAGCGGGGGTCGGCACAGATACGCAGTATTTT.

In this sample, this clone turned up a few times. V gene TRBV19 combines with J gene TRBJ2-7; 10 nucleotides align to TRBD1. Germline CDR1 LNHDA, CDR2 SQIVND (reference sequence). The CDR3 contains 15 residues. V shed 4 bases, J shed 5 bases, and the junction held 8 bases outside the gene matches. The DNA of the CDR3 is TGTGCCAGTAGTACCCAGCGGGACAGGGGTCACGAGCAGTACTTC. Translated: CASSTQRDRGHEQYF.

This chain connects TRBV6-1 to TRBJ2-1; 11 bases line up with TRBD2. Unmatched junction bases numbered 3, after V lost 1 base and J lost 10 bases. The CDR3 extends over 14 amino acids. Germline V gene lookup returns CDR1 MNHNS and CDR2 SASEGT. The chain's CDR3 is CASSEGLAGTEQFF. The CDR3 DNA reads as TGTGCCAGCAGTGAAGGACTAGCGGGGACCGAGCAGTTCTTC.

The CDR3 DNA reads as TGTGCCAGCAGCCCTGCCGGGCCACAGGAGAGGGGGACGCAGTATTTT. It specifies CASSPAGPQERGTQYF. The chain uses TRBV27 and TRBJ2-3; a weak D match, TRBD1 (6 bases). The CDR3 consists of 16 residues. Germline values: CDR1 MNHEY, CDR2 SMNVEV (reference sequence). Trimming took off 6 bases at V and 9 bases at J, with 25 bases between the two ends.

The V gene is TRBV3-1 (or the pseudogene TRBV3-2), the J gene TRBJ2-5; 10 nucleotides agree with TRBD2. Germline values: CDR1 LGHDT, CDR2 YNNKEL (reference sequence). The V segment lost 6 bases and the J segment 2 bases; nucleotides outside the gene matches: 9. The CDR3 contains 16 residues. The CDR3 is CASSPLAGAAQETQYF. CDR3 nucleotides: TGTGCCAGCAGTCCCCTAGCGGGGGCCGCACAAGAGACCCAGTACTTC.

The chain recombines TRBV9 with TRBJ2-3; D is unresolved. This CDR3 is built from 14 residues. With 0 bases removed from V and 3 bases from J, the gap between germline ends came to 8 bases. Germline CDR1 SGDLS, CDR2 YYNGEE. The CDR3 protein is CASSVDGQTDTQYF. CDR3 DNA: TGTGCCAGCAGCGTAGATGGCCAAACAGATACGCAGTATTTT.

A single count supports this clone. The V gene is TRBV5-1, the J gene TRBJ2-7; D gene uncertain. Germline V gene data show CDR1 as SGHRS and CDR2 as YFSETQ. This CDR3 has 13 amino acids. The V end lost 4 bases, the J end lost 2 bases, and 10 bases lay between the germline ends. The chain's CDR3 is CASSRDGAYEQYF. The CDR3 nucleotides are TGCGCCAGCAGCCGAGACGGAGCCTACGAGCAGTACTTC.

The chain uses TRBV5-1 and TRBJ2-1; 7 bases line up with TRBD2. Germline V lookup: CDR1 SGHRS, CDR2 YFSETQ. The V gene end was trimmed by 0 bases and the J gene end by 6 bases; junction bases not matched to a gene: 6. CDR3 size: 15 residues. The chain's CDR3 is CASSLETGRGNEQFF. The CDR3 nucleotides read TGCGCCAGCAGCTTGGAGACTGGGAGGGGCAATGAGCAGTTCTTC.

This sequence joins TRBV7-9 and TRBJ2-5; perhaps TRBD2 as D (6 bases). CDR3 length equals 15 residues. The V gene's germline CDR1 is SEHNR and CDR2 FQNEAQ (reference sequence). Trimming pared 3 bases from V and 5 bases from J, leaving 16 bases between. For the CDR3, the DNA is TGTGCCAGCAGCTTGTGGCAGGGAGGAAGGGAGACCCAGTACTTC. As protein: CASSLWQGGRETQYF.

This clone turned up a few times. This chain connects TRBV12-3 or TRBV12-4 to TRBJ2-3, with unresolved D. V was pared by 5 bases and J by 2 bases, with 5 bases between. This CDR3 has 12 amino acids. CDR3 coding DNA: TGTGCCAGCAGTCAGTACACAGATACGCAGTATTTT. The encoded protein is CASSQYTDTQYF.

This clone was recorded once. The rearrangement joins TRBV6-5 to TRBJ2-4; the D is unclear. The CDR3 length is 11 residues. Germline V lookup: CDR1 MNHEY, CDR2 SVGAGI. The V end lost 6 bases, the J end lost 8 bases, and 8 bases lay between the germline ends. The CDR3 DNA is TGTGCCAGCAGAAACTCGGACATTCAGTACTTC. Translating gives CASRNSDIQYF.

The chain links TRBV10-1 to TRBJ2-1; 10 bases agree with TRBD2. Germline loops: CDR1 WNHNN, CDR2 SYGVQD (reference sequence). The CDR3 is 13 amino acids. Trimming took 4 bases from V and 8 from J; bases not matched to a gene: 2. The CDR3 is CASSGTSGDEQFF. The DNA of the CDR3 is TGCGCCAGCAGTGGAACTAGCGGGGATGAGCAGTTCTTC.

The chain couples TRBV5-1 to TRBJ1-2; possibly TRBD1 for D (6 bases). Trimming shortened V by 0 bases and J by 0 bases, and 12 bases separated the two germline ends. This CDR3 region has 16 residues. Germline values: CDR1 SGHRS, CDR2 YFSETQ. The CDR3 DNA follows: TGCGCCAGCAGCTTGGAGGGGGAAGGGACTAACTATGGCTACACCTTC. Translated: CASSLEGEGTNYGYTF. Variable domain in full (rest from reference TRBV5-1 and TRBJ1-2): KAGVTQTPRYLIKTRGQQVTLSCSPISGHRSVSWYQQTPGQGLQFLFEYFSETQRNKGNFPGRFSGRQFSNSRSEMNVSTLELGDSALYLCASSLEGEGTNYGYTFGSGTRLTVV.

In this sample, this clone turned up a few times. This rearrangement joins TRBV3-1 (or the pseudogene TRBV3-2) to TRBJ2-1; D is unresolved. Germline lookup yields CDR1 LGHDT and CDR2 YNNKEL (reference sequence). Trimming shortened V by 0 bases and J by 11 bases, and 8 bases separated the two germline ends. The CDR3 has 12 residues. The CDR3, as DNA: TGTGCCAGCAGCCAAGAATCGAGGAAGCAGTTCTTC. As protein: CASSQESRKQFF.

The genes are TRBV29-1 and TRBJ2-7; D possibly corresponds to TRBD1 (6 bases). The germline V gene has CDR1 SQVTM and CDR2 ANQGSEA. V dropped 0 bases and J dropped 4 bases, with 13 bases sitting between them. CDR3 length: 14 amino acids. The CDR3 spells CSVEDPDRQYEQYF. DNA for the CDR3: TGCAGCGTTGAAGATCCTGACAGGCAATACGAGCAGTACTTC.

The CDR3 DNA reads TGTGCCAGCAGCTTAGTTGCAGGGAAGGGCTATGGCTACACCTTC. Translating gives CASSLVAGKGYGYTF. This rearrangement joins TRBV7-2 to TRBJ1-2, with D possibly matching TRBD1 (5 bases). CDR1 SGHTA and CDR2 FQGNSA come from the germline V gene. The CDR3 spans 15 residues. V shed 1 base and J shed 4 bases, with 13 bases lying between them.

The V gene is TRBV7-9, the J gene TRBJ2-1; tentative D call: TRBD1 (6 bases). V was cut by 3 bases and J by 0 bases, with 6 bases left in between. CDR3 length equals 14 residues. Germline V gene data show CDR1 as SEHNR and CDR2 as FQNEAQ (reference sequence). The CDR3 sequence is CASSLDSSYNEQFF. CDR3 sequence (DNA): TGTGCCAGCAGCTTGGACAGCTCCTACAATGAGCAGTTCTTC.

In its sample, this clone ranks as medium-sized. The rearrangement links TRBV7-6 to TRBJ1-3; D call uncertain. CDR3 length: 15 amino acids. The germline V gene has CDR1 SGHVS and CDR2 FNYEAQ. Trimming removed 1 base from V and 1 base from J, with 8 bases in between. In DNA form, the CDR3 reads TGTGCCAGCAGCTTAGGTGGGGAGTCTGGAAACACCATATATTTT. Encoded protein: CASSLGGESGNTIYF.

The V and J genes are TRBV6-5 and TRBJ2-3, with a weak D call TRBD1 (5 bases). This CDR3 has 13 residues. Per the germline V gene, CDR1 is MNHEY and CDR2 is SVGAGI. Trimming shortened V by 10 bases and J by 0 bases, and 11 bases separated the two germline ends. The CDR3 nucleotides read TGTGCCACCCAGGGCCCTAGCACAGATACGCAGTATTTT. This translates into CATQGPSTDTQYF.

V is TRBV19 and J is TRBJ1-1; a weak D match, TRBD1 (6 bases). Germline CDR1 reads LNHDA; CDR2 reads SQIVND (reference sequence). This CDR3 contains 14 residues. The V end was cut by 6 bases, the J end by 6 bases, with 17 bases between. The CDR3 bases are TGTGCCAGTAGCGACCAGGGGTGGGGCGCTGAAGCTTTCTTT. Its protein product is CASSDQGWGAEAFF. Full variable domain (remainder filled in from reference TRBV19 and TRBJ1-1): DGGITQSPKYLFRKEGQNVTLSCEQNLNHDAMYWYRQDPGQGLRLIYYSQIVNDFQKGDIAEGYSVSREKKESFPLTVTSAQKNPTAFYLCASSDQGWGAEAFFGQGTRLTVV.

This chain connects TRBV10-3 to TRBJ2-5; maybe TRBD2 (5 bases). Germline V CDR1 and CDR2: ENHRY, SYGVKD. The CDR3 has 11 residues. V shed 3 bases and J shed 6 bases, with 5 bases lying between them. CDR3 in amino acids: CAISDGKTQYF. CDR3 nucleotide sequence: TGTGCCATCAGTGACGGGAAGACCCAGTACTTC.

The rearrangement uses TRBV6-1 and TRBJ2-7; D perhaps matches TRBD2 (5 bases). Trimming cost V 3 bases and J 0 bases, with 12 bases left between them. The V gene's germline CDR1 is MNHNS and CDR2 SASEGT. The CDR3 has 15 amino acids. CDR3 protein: CASSEEAFSSYEQYF. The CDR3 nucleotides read TGTGCCAGCAGTGAGGAGGCATTTAGCTCCTACGAGCAGTACTTC.